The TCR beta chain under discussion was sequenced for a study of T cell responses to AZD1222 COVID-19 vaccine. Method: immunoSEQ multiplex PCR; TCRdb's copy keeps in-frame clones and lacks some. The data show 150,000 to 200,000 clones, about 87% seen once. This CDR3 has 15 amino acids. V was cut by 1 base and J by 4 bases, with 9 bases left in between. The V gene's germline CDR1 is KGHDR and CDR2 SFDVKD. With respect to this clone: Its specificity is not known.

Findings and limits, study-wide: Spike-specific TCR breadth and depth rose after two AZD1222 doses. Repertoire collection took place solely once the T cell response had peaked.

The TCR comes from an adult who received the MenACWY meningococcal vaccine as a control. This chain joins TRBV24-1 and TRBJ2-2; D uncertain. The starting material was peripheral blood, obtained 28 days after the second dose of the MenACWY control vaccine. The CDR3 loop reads CATSDFGIPTGELFF. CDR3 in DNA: TGTGCCACCAGTGATTTCGGCATACCCACCGGGGAGCTGTTTTTT.